The present T cell receptor (beta chain) was sequenced within a study of patients and donors after allogeneic stem cell transplantation (dated by TCRdb to 2020 to 2022). The CDR3 runs 15 residues from the cysteine to the phenylalanine. Only CDR3 DNA remains: 45 bases, in frame from the first base. Per the germline V gene (reference sequence), MNHEY is the CDR1 and SMNVEV is the CDR2. Germline trimming amounts to 5 bases on V and 5 bases on J, with 7 as the count of junction bases outside the gene matches. This clonotype was observed a few times. It has no known antigen specificity. No qualities accompany the bases; no much larger clone lies one base away. The library was built by means of RT-PCR. TCRdb names NextSeq 550 as the instrument used. TCRdb handled the public reads itself, with Q25 trimming in fastp and clone calling in MiXCR, and kept productive beta chains. When rows share a CDR3 protein, they turn into one entry using the most common DNA and genes. In this sample the table shows over 150,000 distinct CDR3 sequences, about 40% of which occur a single time. 33% of the sample lies in the top ten.

This clonotype originated in a human donor who was either an allogeneic HSCT recipient or a stem cell or donor lymphocyte infusion donor (not recorded which). It is not recorded whose cells these are; they may come from a transplant donor. The specimen sequenced was blood, either unsorted or a sorted T cell fraction (not recorded which). The chain is encoded by TRBV27 joined to TRBJ1-1; 11 bases in between match TRBD1. The bases are TGTGCCAGCAGTCGACGGACAGGGGGCGGTACTGAAGCTTTCTTT. The resulting protein is CASSRRTGGGTEAFF.